The 19 T cell receptor beta chains presented below share a single source sample, sequenced in a study of blood T cell repertoires in COVID-19. Here immunoSEQ multiplex PCR was the method, and the copy in TCRdb shows in-frame clones only, minus some. The sample includes under 100,000 clones, roughly 80% of them seen just once. The sample comprised peripheral blood. These receptors all stem from a man older than 75 with active or convalescent COVID-19.

This clone was counted between two and nine times. The genes are TRBV19 and TRBJ1-5; 8 bases match TRBD1. CDR1 is LNHDA and CDR2 is SQIVND in the germline V gene (reference sequence). The CDR3 is 13 amino acids. With V trimmed by 9 bases and J by 3 bases, 4 bases remained unmatched. CDR3 nucleotide sequence: TGTGCCAGCAGACAGGGGTACAATCAGCCCCAGCATTTT. The encoded protein is CASRQGYNQPQHF.

This clone was recorded once. The chain carries TRBV6-1 and TRBJ1-6; 8 nucleotides match TRBD1. The CDR3 extends over 19 amino acids. The J segment lost 0 bases and the V segment lost 2 bases, leaving 9 bases of the junction unmatched. Germline lookup yields CDR1 MNHNS and CDR2 SASEGT. DNA for the CDR3: TGTGCCAGCAGTGAACAGGGACACAGGGGGAGCTCCTATAATTCACCCCTCCACTTT. It is translated as CASSEQGHRGSSYNSPLHF.

The chain carries TRBV3-1 (or the pseudogene TRBV3-2) and TRBJ1-1; TRBD1 is a possible D gene (5 bases). The length of the CDR3 is 14 residues. From germline, CDR1 is LGHDT and CDR2 YNNKEL (reference sequence). V lost 4 bases, J lost 4 bases, and 13 bases lay in between. CDR3 in DNA: TGTGCCAGCAGCCGGGCATCAAGGGGCACTGAAGCTTTCTTT. This codes for CASSRASRGTEAFF.

CDR3 loop: CASSFDSAYEQYF. CDR3 sequence (DNA): TGCGCCAGCAGCTTCGACAGTGCCTACGAGCAGTACTTC. The J gene is TRBJ2-7, the V gene TRBV5-1, with D maybe TRBD1 (5 bases). The germline V gene encodes CDR1 SGHRS and CDR2 YFSETQ. The CDR3 contains 13 residues. Trimming stripped 2 bases from V and 2 bases from J, with 8 bases between.

Only one count was recorded for this clone. The chain links TRBV7-3 to TRBJ2-3, with 13 positions matching TRBD2. The germline gives CDR1 SGHTA, CDR2 FQGTGA. V was pared by 1 base and J by 3 bases, with 4 bases of the junction left unmatched. The CDR3 has 17 amino acids. CDR3 DNA sequence: TGTGCCAGCAGCTTAAGGACTAGCGGGGGTCCGACAGATACGCAGTATTTT. Protein sequence: CASSLRTSGGPTDTQYF. The full variable domain, its missing parts supplied by reference TRBV7-3 and TRBJ2-3, is GAGVSQTPSNKVTEKGKYVELRCDPISGHTALYWYRQSLGQGPEFLIYFQGTGAADDSGLPNDRFFAVRPEGSVSTLKIQRTERGDSAVYLCASSLRTSGGPTDTQYFGPGTRLTVL.

This chain links TRBV15 with TRBJ2-7; 7 nucleotides line up with TRBD1. CDR1 is LNHNV and CDR2 is YYDKDF in the germline V gene (reference sequence). The V and J ends lost 4 bases and 7 bases, in that order; junction bases with no gene match: 1. This CDR3 contains 11 residues. This CDR3 is CATSTGGEQYF. CDR3 sequence (DNA): TGTGCCACCAGCACAGGGGGAGAGCAGTACTTC.

The V and J genes are TRBV24-1 and TRBJ1-2; unclear D gene. Per the germline V gene, CDR1 is KGHDR and CDR2 is SFDVKD. V shed 2 bases and J shed 10 bases, with 13 bases lying between them. This CDR3 region has 13 residues. CDR3 region: CATSDSQAIHYTF. The DNA for the CDR3 is TGTGCCACCAGTGATTCCCAGGCGATCCACTACACCTTC.

This chain links TRBV30 with TRBJ2-5; 9 bases agree with TRBD1. J lost 5 bases, V lost 2 bases, and 6 bases had no gene match. This CDR3 has 14 amino acids. Germline V CDR1 and CDR2: GTSNPN, SVGIG (reference sequence). CDR3 region: CAWSLGTGSETQYF. The CDR3 DNA is TGTGCCTGGAGTTTGGGGACAGGGTCTGAGACCCAGTACTTC.

This chain joins TRBV28 and TRBJ2-3, with D unresolved. V shed 7 bases and J shed 5 bases, with 10 bases lying between them. Germline V CDR1 and CDR2: MDHEN, SYDVKM. The CDR3 consists of 12 residues. The CDR3 here is CASTSSGDTQYF. CDR3 coding DNA: TGTGCCAGCACCTCATCAGGAGATACGCAGTATTTT.

The gene calls are TRBV21-1 and TRBJ2-7; the D call TRBD1 from the table was never checked on the DNA. TRBV21-1 counts as a pseudogene. The CDR3 extends over 16 amino acids. The CDR3 nucleotides read TGTGCCAGCAGCAAAGGGGAAGACAGTAGCTCCTACGAGCAGTACTTC. It codes for CASSKGEDSSSYEQYF.

CDR3 in amino acids: CASSYGQSSEQYF. CDR3 sequence (DNA): TGTGCCAGCAGTTACGGACAAAGCAGCGAGCAGTACTTC. V and J are TRBV6-2 or TRBV6-3 and TRBJ2-7; TRBD1 might be the D (5 bases). The CDR3 loop spans 13 amino acids. Germline CDR1 reads MNHEY; CDR2 reads SVGEGT. V lost 2 bases and J lost 6, with 11 bases in between.

V and J are TRBV4-2 and TRBJ1-2; 9 bases are shared with TRBD1. J gave up 7 bases and V 0 bases, and 3 bases lay outside the gene matches. The CDR3 contains 14 residues. CDR1 is LGHNA and CDR2 is YNFKEQ in the germline V gene. The CDR3 nucleotides are TGTGCCAGCAGCCAAGATGGACAGGGGTTTGGCTACACCTTC. This gives the protein CASSQDGQGFGYTF.

The chain carries TRBV27 and TRBJ1-2, with TRBD1 matching 8 bases. The J segment lost 2 bases and the V segment lost 5 bases, leaving 7 bases of the junction unmatched. The CDR3 is made up of 15 amino acids. Germline CDR1 and CDR2: MNHEY and SMNVEV (reference sequence). This chain's CDR3 is CASSPWTGTNYGYTF. The CDR3 DNA sequence: TGTGCCAGCAGTCCTTGGACAGGGACCAACTATGGCTACACCTTC.

The chain links TRBV5-1 to TRBJ2-5, with D perhaps TRBD1 (5 bases). This CDR3 region has 16 residues. Between the trimmed V and J ends, which lost 4 bases and 4 bases, there was a span of 20 bases. Germline CDR1 reads SGHRS; CDR2 reads YFSETQ. This chain's CDR3 is CASSKGPDTVVETQYF. In nucleotides, the CDR3 is TGCGCCAGCAGCAAGGGGCCCGACACCGTGGTAGAGACCCAGTACTTC.

This clone was seen a handful of times. The chain is built from TRBV5-3 and TRBJ2-5; D remains unclear. Being an ORF, TRBV5-3 has a function that is uncertain. V lost 4 bases, J lost 1 base, and 14 bases lay in between. The length of the CDR3 is 15 residues. CDR3 sequence: CARSPPVIPQETQYF. The CDR3 nucleotides read TGTGCCAGAAGCCCACCGGTGATACCCCAAGAGACCCAGTACTTC.

The V gene is TRBV19, the J gene TRBJ2-1; TRBD2 agrees at 15 bases. CDR1 is LNHDA and CDR2 is SQIVND in the germline V gene (reference sequence). Unmatched junction bases numbered 7, after V lost 4 bases and J lost 0 bases. This CDR3 is built from 19 residues. The chain's CDR3 is CASSTIGLAGGSSYNEQFF. Written as DNA, the CDR3 is TGTGCCAGTAGTACAATAGGACTAGCGGGAGGGAGCTCCTACAATGAGCAGTTCTTC.

CDR3 in amino acids: CASSWGAGRNEKLFF. The CDR3 DNA reads TGTGCCAGCAGCTGGGGAGCGGGGCGGAATGAAAAACTGTTTTTT. This chain joins TRBV7-8 and TRBJ1-4; possible D gene TRBD1, 5 bases. V lost 4 bases to trimming and J lost 5 bases, with 14 bases between them. In germline, CDR1 is SGHVS, CDR2 FQNEAQ. The CDR3 covers 15 residues.

The chain carries TRBV18 and TRBJ1-2; 9 bases are a match to TRBD1. Germline values: CDR1 KGHSH, CDR2 LQKENI. The CDR3 has 14 residues. V shed 5 bases, J shed 1 base, and the junction held 2 bases outside the gene matches. The CDR3 region is CASSSDRGNYGYTF. The DNA of the CDR3 is TGTGCCAGCTCATCGGACAGGGGTAACTATGGCTACACCTTC.

V gene TRBV6-7 combines with J gene TRBJ2-5; a possible D gene is TRBD2 (6 bases). TRBV6-7 is an open reading frame, and its role is uncertain. Trimming left V 5 bases short and J 6 bases short, with 28 bases between. CDR3 size: 18 residues. In DNA form, the CDR3 reads TGTGCCAGCAGTACGGGCCCTCCGGGGGAGTCCATCCGAAAGACCCAGTACTTC. This sequence encodes CASSTGPPGESIRKTQYF.